Following are 25 T cell receptor beta chains from one sample sequenced in a study of Graves' ophthalmopathy and Graves' hyperthyroidism (dated by TCRdb to about 2018). TCRdb lists the instrument as Illumina HiSeq 2000. For repertoire sequencing, TCR beta CDR3 regions were amplified from RNA transcripts. A first-round RT-PCR used HTBI primers with the Qiagen OneStep RT-PCR kit, followed by a second-round multiplex PCR, size selection and purification. TCRdb reanalyzed the raw reads on its own, using fastp at Q25 for trimming and MiXCR for clone calling, and kept in-frame beta chains. Each entry merges the rows of one CDR3 protein and shows their most common DNA and genes. The sample contains about 240,000 distinct CDR3 sequences, about 46% of them found a single time. The ten largest make up over 40% of the sample. The sequenced sample was peripheral blood. All receptors come from an adult man with Graves' ophthalmopathy.

The genes are TRBV29-1 and TRBJ2-3; D call uncertain. This CDR3 region has 14 residues. Trimming left V 0 bases short and J 6 bases short, with 13 bases between. CDR1 is SQVTM and CDR2 is ANQGSEA in the germline V gene. Here the CDR3 DNA reads TGCAGCGTTGAAGAGGGTCAGGCAAAGGATACGCAGTATTTT. Translated, it gives CSVEEGQAKDTQYF.

The CDR3 bases are TGTGCTAGTGGTGGGAGCGGGAGAGACACCGGGGAGCTGTTTTTT. This translates into CASGGSGRDTGELFF. The chain links TRBV12-5 to TRBJ2-2; 8 nucleotides align to TRBD2. The V segment lost 5 bases and the J segment 3 bases; nucleotides outside the gene matches: 5. The CDR3 runs to 15 residues. Germline assignment: CDR1 LGHNT and CDR2 FRNRAP. Full variable domain (rest looked up from reference TRBV12-5 and TRBJ2-2): DARVTQTPRHKVTEMGQEVTMRCQPILGHNTVFWYRQTMMQGLELLAYFRNRAPLDDSGMPKDRFSAEMPDATLATLKIQPSEPRDSAVYFCASGGSGRDTGELFFGEGSRLTVL.

This clonotype turned up a few times. J is TRBJ2-2 and V is TRBV24-1; maybe TRBD2 (6 bases). Germline lookup yields CDR1 KGHDR and CDR2 SFDVKD. The CDR3 covers 13 residues. Between the trimmed V and J ends, which lost 4 bases and 4 bases, there was a span of 6 bases. The CDR3 coding sequence is TGTGCCACCAGTGAACTAGCCACCGGGGAGCTGTTTTTT. This codes for CATSELATGELFF.

This chain links TRBV15 with TRBJ1-1; a possible D gene is TRBD1 (6 bases). Trimming stripped 6 bases from V and 2 bases from J, with 16 bases between. CDR1 is LNHNV and CDR2 is YYDKDF in the germline V gene (reference sequence). This CDR3 region has 15 residues. The CDR3 sequence: CATSDLGRGNTEAFF. DNA for the CDR3: TGTGCCACCAGTGATCTTGGCAGGGGAAACACTGAAGCTTTCTTT. Full variable domain (remainder filled in from reference TRBV15 and TRBJ1-1): DAMVIQNPRYQVTQFGKPVTLSCSQTLNHNVMYWYQQKSSQAPKLLFHYYDKDFNNEADTPDNFQSRRPNTSFCFLDIRSPGLGDTAMYLCATSDLGRGNTEAFFGQGTRLTVV.

This clonotype was seen more than once but under ten times. The V gene is TRBV10-3, the J gene TRBJ2-5; TRBD1 matches at 10 bases. Germline V gene sequence: CDR1 ENHRY, CDR2 SYGVKD. The junction had 4 bases not matched to a gene; V was cut back by 3 bases and J by 0 bases. The CDR3 has 16 amino acids. This chain's CDR3 is CAISDSGTGDQETQYF. The DNA of the CDR3 is TGTGCCATCAGTGATTCCGGGACAGGGGACCAAGAGACCCAGTACTTC.

As regards this clonotype: This CDR3 is missing its conserved last phenylalanine or tryptophan, likely due to a read error. The chain has TRBV5-6 and TRBJ2-7; 7 nucleotides match TRBD2. V was pared by 0 bases and J by 2 bases, with 5 bases of the junction left unmatched. This CDR3 region has 15 residues. CDR1 and CDR2 from the germline V gene are SGHDT and YYEEEE. The CDR3 DNA is TGTGCCAGCAGCTTGGCTCTAGCGGTAACCTACGAGCAGTACCTC. Protein sequence: CASSLALAVTYEQYL.

This clonotype was seen a few times. This chain connects TRBV20-1 to TRBJ1-1, with D uncertain. Germline V lookup: CDR1 DFQATT, CDR2 SNEGSKA (reference sequence). The CDR3 contains 14 residues. The V end was cut by 1 base, the J end by 8 bases, with 17 bases between. CDR3 residues: CSARVQAMGWEAFF. The CDR3 DNA follows: TGCAGTGCTAGAGTTCAGGCAATGGGCTGGGAAGCTTTCTTT.

V and J are TRBV11-2 and TRBJ2-7; TRBD1 agrees at 9 bases. The CDR3 length is 15 residues. V lost 6 bases to trimming and J lost 3 bases; unmatched junction nucleotides: 9. Germline V gene lookup returns CDR1 SGHAT and CDR2 FQNNGV. The CDR3 DNA is TGTGCCAGCAGGCGTCCGGGACAGGGAGGCTACGAGCAGTACTTC. This gives the protein CASRRPGQGGYEQYF.

The chain joins TRBV20-1 to TRBJ2-2; TRBD2 matches 7 bases. CDR1 is DFQATT, CDR2 SNEGSKA, per germline (reference sequence). The CDR3 is 14 amino acids. J gave up 0 bases and V 5 bases, and 3 bases lay outside the gene matches. CDR3 residues: CSAGEGTNTGELFF. The CDR3 DNA sequence: TGCAGTGCTGGGGAGGGGACGAACACCGGGGAGCTGTTTTTT.

This chain links TRBV24-1 with TRBJ1-4; possible D gene TRBD1, 5 bases. The CDR3 has 15 residues. Germline V gene lookup returns CDR1 KGHDR and CDR2 SFDVKD. V lost 5 bases, J lost 4 bases, and 13 bases lay in between. The CDR3 coding sequence is TGTGCCACCAGTGCCCCAGGGCATGATAATGAAAAACTGTTTTTT. It yields the protein CATSAPGHDNEKLFF.

Written as DNA, the CDR3 is TGTGCCAGCAGTTACTCGTTCACTGAAGCTTTCTTT. As protein: CASSYSFTEAFF. This chain connects TRBV6-5 to TRBJ1-1, with D hard to call. There are 12 residues in the CDR3. Germline assignment: CDR1 MNHEY and CDR2 SVGAGI. Trimming took 0 bases from V and 4 from J, leaving 3 bases between them.

This clonotype was seen more than once but under ten times. The V and J genes are TRBV29-1 and TRBJ1-4; 7 nucleotides align to TRBD1. Germline assignment: CDR1 SQVTM and CDR2 ANQGSEA. There are 16 residues in the CDR3. J gave up 7 bases and V 1 base, and 12 bases lay outside the gene matches. The CDR3 nucleotides are TGCAGCGTTGAAGTAGGTTTAGCAGGGGGACGTGAAAAACTGTTTTTT. Amino acid sequence: CSVEVGLAGGREKLFF.

V usage is TRBV5-1 and J usage is TRBJ1-1; unclear D gene. Trimming left V 2 bases short and J 1 base short, with 12 bases between. Germline CDR1 and CDR2: SGHRS and YFSETQ. The CDR3 runs 15 residues. In nucleotides, the CDR3 is TGCGCCAGCAGCTTCCTGGCGGGAGGGAACACTGAAGCTTTCTTT. Its translation: CASSFLAGGNTEAFF.

In DNA, the CDR3 is TGTGCCAGCAGCCTAGGCGGGAGGTTCCACGAGCAGTACTTC. Encoded protein: CASSLGGRFHEQYF. The chain joins TRBV7-2 to TRBJ2-7; 8 positions agree with TRBD2. The junction had 8 bases not matched to a gene; V was cut back by 5 bases and J by 5 bases. Germline CDR1 and CDR2: SGHTA and FQGNSA. This CDR3 has 14 amino acids.

V and J are TRBV5-1 and TRBJ2-5, with 11 bases fitting TRBD2. The CDR3 runs 14 residues. V was pared by 7 bases and J by 2 bases, with 4 bases of the junction left unmatched. Germline-derived CDR1 and CDR2 are SGHRS and YFSETQ. The CDR3 is CASCPSGGQETQYF. The CDR3 DNA is TGCGCCAGCTGCCCTAGCGGGGGGCAAGAGACCCAGTACTTC. The complete variable domain, with remaining parts taken from reference TRBV5-1 and TRBJ2-5, reads KAGVTQTPRYLIKTRGQQVTLSCSPISGHRSVSWYQQTPGQGLQFLFEYFSETQRNKGNFPGRFSGRQFSNSRSEMNVSTLELGDSALYLCASCPSGGQETQYFGPGTRLLVL.

The CDR3 DNA sequence: TGTGCCAGCAGGAGGGGGCCGGGGGAGGGCTACACCTTC. This translates into CASRRGPGEGYTF. The chain uses TRBV12-3 or TRBV12-4 and TRBJ1-2, with 7 bases aligning to TRBD1. There are 13 residues in the CDR3. The junction had 9 bases not matched to a gene; V was cut back by 6 bases and J by 8 bases.

The chain uses TRBV4-1 and TRBJ2-7, with TRBD1 matching over 8 bases. The CDR3 has 13 amino acids. V lost 2 bases and J lost 5; bases outside the gene matches: 2. CDR1 is MGHRA, CDR2 YSYEKL, per germline. CDR3 bases: TGCGCCAGCAGCCAAACGACAGGGGACGAGCAGTACTTC. This translates into CASSQTTGDEQYF.

The chain links TRBV20-1 to TRBJ1-6, with 7 bases that match TRBD1. The J segment lost 7 bases and the V segment lost 0 bases, leaving 6 bases of the junction unmatched. The germline V gene encodes CDR1 DFQATT and CDR2 SNEGSKA (reference sequence). The CDR3 runs to 15 residues. CDR3 coding DNA: TGCAGTGCTAGAGATCAGAGGGGGCTAAATTCACCCCTCCACTTT. Translation gives CSARDQRGLNSPLHF.

This clonotype was seen many times. One junction end does not reproduce the germline sequence, and a read error may be involved. The V gene is TRBV7-9, the J gene TRBJ2-7; D uncertain. Germline V lookup: CDR1 SEHNR, CDR2 FQNEAQ (reference sequence). CDR3 size: 11 residues. For the CDR3, the DNA is TGTGCCAGCAGCCTCGACACAGAGCGGTACTTC. Residues: CASSLDTERYF.

This clonotype was found a few times. The chain carries TRBV19 and TRBJ2-1, with TRBD1 identical over 7 bases. The V gene's germline CDR1 is LNHDA and CDR2 SQIVND (reference sequence). This CDR3 has 16 residues. V was clipped by 8 bases and J by 6 bases; unmatched bases: 16. The CDR3 bases are TGTGCCAGTGCTACTCGACGTGGGGACAGACCCAATGAGCAGTTCTTC. This encodes CASATRRGDRPNEQFF.

The chain carries TRBV6-1 and TRBJ2-7; tentatively, D is TRBD1 (8 bases). Germline V gives CDR1 MNHNS, CDR2 SASEGT. V was shortened by 5 bases and J by 2 bases, with 25 bases between the two germline ends. The CDR3 is 18 amino acids. This CDR3 is CASSTGQGGTQGAYEQYF. CDR3 nucleotide sequence: TGTGCCAGCAGTACCGGACAGGGAGGGACCCAAGGAGCCTACGAGCAGTACTTC.

This clonotype was seen only a few times. The chain has TRBV7-8 and TRBJ2-5, with 8 positions matching TRBD2. CDR3 length equals 11 residues. Trimming removed 8 bases from V and 7 bases from J; junction bases left unmatched: 3. Germline CDR1 reads SGHVS; CDR2 reads FQNEAQ. The CDR3 coding sequence is TGTGCCAGCTTCGGGGGGGGGACCCAGTACTTC. Translated: CASFGGGTQYF.

The chain carries TRBV7-8 and TRBJ2-7; D may match TRBD1 or TRBD2 (6 bases each). Germline V gene lookup returns CDR1 SGHVS and CDR2 FQNEAQ. V was trimmed by 1 base and J by 1 base, leaving 14 bases between them. The CDR3 spans 16 residues. CDR3 sequence: CASSLEGGLGSYEQYF. CDR3 nucleotides: TGTGCCAGCAGCTTAGAAGGGGGGCTCGGGTCCTACGAGCAGTACTTC.

The genes are TRBV20-1 and TRBJ1-5; 7 bases align to TRBD1. Trimming at V came to 4 bases and at J to 0 bases, leaving 6 bases not matched to a gene. CDR1 is DFQATT and CDR2 is SNEGSKA in the germline V gene (reference sequence). CDR3 length: 15 amino acids. The CDR3 DNA reads as TGCAGTGCTAAAAAAGGGACAGCTAGCAATCAGCCCCAGCATTTT. The encoded protein is CSAKKGTASNQPQHF.

V is TRBV19 and J is TRBJ1-3; D is unresolved. This CDR3 is built from 14 residues. Germline V lookup: CDR1 LNHDA, CDR2 SQIVND (reference sequence). The V gene lost 3 bases and the J gene lost 1 base, with 7 bases spanning the gap. In DNA, the CDR3 is TGTGCCAGTAGTATTGTGGGTTCTGGAAACACCATATATTTT. The encoded protein is CASSIVGSGNTIYF.